The clone carrying this T cell receptor beta chain was counted a few times. Its antigen is as yet unknown. The data are from a study of radiation and T cells in renal cell carcinoma. Study information: Nephrectomy followed 15 Gy stereotactic body radiation by 4 weeks.

Time point of the sample: baseline pretreatment blood. Described treatment: 15 Gy SBRT to primary tumor, nephrectomy 4 weeks later. Radiation-treated patients gave blood at baseline, week 2 and week 4. Regarding the study as a whole: Top tumor clonotypes rose in blood 2 weeks post-radiation, then contracted.

Trimming stripped 8 bases from V and 5 bases from J, with 12 bases between. CDR3 size: 11 residues. The germline V gene has CDR1 SQVTM and CDR2 ANQGSEA. This table comes from immunoSEQ multiplex PCR, and its TCRdb copy is limited to in-frame clones, with some not included. Of 150,000 or so clones listed, around four fifths were seen once; the top ten hold roughly 23%. Source: blood, taken from a patient whose treatment included radiotherapy and nephrectomy. The sequence derives from a woman in her forties or fifties with renal cell carcinoma. This chain joins TRBV29-1 and TRBJ2-5; D remains ambiguous. The CDR3 DNA follows: TGCAGCTTTAAGGTCGTTGAGACCCAGTACTTC. Protein: CSFKVVETQYF.